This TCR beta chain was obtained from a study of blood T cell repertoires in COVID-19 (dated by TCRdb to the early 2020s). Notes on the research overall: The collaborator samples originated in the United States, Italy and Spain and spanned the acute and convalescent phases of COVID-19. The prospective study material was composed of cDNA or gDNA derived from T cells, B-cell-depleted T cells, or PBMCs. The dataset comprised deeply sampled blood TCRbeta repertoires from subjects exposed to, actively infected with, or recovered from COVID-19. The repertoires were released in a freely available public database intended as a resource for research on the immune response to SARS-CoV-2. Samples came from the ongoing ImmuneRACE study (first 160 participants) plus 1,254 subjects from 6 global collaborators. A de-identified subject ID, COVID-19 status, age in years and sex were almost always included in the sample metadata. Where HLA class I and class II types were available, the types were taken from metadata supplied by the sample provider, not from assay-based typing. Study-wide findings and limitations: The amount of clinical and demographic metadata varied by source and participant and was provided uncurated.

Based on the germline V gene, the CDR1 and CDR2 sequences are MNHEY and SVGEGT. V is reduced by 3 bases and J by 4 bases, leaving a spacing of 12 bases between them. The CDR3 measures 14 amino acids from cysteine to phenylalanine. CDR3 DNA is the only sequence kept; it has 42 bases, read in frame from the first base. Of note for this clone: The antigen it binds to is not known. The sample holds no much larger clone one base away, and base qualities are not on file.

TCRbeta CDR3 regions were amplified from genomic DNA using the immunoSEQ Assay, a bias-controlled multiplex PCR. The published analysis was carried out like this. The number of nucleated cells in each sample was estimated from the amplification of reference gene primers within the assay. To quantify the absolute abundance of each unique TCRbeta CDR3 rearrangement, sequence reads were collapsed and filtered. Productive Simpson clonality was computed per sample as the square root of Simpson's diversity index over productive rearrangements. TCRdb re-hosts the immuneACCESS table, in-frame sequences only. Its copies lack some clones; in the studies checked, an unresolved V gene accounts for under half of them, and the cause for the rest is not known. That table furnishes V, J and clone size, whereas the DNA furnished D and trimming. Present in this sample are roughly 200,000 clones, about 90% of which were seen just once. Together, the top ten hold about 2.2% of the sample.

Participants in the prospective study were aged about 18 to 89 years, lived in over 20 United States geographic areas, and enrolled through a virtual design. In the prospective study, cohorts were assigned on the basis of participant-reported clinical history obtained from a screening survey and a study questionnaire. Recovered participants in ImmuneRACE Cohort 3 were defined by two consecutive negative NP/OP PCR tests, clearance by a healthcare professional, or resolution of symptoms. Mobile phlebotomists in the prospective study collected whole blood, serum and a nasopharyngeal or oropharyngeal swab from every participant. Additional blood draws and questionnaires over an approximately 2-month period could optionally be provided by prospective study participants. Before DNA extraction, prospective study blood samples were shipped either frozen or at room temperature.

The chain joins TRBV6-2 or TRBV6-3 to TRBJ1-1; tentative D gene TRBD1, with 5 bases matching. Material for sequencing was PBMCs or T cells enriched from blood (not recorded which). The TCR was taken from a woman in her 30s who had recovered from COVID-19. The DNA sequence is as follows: TGTGCCAGCAGTTATTCGGGGGGACTCACTGAAGCTTTCTTT. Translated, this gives CASSYSGGLTEAFF.